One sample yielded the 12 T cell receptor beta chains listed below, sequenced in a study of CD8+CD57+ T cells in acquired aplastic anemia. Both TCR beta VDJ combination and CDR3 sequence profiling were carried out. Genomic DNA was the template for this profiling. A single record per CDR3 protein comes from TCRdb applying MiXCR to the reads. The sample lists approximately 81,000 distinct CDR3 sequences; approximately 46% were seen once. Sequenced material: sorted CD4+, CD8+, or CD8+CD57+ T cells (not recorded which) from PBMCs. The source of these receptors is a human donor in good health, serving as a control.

This CDR3 is CASSQPGGTGLYEQYF. In DNA, the CDR3 is TGTGCCAGCAGCCAGCCCGGGGGGACAGGGCTGTACGAGCAGTACTTC. The chain employs TRBV4-2 and TRBJ2-7; the match to TRBD1 covers 9 bases. V shed 3 bases, J shed 4 bases, and the junction held 10 bases outside the gene matches. Germline CDR1 reads LGHNA; CDR2 reads YNFKEQ. The CDR3 extends over 16 amino acids.

In DNA, the CDR3 is TGTGCCAGCAGCGCGCCCCATGTACAGGGGGCACTAAACGAGCAGTACTTC. Amino acids: CASSAPHVQGALNEQYF. The chain is built from TRBV9 and TRBJ2-7, with 9 bases identical to TRBD1. The CDR3 totals 17 residues. Losses at the gene ends were 3 bases for V and 5 bases for J; bases not matched to a gene: 15. Germline loops: CDR1 SGDLS, CDR2 YYNGEE.

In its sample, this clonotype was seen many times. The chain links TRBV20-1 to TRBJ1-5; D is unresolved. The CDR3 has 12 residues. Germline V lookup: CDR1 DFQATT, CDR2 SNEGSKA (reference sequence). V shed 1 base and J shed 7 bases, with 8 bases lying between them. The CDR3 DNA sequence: TGCAGTGCTAGAGCGCCCGGGCAGCCCCAGCATTTT. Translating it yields CSARAPGQPQHF.

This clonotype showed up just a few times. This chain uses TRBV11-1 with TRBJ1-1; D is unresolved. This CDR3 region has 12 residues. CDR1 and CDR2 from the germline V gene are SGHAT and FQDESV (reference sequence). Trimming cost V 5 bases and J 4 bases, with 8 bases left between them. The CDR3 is CASSRRSTEAFF. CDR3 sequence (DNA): TGTGCCAGCAGCCGGCGCAGCACTGAAGCTTTCTTT.

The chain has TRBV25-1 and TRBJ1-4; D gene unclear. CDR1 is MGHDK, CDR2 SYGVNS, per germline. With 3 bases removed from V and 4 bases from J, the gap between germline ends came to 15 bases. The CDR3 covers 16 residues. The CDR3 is CASSDTVVTGNEKLFF. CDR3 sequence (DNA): TGTGCCAGCAGTGACACCGTTGTCACGGGTAATGAAAAACTGTTTTTT.

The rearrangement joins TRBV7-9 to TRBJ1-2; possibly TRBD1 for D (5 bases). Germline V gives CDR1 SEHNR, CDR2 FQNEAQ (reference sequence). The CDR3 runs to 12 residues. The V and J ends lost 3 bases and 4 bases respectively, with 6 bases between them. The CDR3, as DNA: TGTGCCAGCAGCTTGGACACCTATGGCTACACCTTC. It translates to CASSLDTYGYTF.

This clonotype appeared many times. In DNA, the CDR3 is TGTGCCAGTAGAAGCCGACAGGGTGTTGGCACTGAAGCTTTCTTT. This translates into CASRSRQGVGTEAFF. The chain is built from TRBV19 and TRBJ1-1, with TRBD1 identical over 7 bases. The CDR3 has 15 residues. CDR1 is LNHDA and CDR2 is SQIVND in the germline V gene (reference sequence). Trimming took 6 bases from V and 4 from J; bases not matched to a gene: 11.

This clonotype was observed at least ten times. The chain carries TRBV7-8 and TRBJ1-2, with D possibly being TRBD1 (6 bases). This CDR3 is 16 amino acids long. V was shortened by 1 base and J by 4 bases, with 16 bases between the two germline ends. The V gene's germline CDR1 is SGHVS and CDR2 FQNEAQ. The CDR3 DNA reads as TGTGCCAGCAGCTTAGGGGGCAGGGGATATGGCTATGGCTACACCTTC. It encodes CASSLGGRGYGYGYTF.

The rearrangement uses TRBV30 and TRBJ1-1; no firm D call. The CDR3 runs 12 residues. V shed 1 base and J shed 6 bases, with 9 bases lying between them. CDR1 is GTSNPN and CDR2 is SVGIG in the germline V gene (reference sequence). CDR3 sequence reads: CAWSGRGPEAFF. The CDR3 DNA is TGTGCCTGGAGTGGTCGGGGTCCTGAAGCTTTCTTT.

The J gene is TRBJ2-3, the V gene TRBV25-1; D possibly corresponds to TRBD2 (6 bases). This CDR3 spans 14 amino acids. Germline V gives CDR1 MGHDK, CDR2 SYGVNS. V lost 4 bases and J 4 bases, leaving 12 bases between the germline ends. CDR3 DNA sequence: TGTGCCAGCAGTGCCCTAGCGAGTGCAGATACGCAGTATTTT. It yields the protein CASSALASADTQYF. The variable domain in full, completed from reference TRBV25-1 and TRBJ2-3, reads EADIYQTPRYLVIGTGKKITLECSQTMGHDKMYWYQQDPGMELHLIHYSYGVNSTEKGDLSSESTVSRIRTEHFPLTLESARPSHTSQYLCASSALASADTQYFGPGTRLTVL.

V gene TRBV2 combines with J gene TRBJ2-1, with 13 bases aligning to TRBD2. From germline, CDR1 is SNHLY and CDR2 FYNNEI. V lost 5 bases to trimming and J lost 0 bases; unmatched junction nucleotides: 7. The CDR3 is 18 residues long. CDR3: CASSQTTSGRPSYNEQFF. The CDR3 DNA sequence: TGTGCCAGCAGTCAAACGACTAGCGGGAGGCCCTCCTACAATGAGCAGTTCTTC.

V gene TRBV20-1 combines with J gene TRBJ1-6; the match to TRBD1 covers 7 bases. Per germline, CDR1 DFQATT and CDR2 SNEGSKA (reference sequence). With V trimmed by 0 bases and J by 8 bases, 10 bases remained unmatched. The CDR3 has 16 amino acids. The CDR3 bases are TGCAGTGCTAGAGATCTAAACGGGACAGTTTATTCACCCCTCCACTTT. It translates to CSARDLNGTVYSPLHF.